The 10 T cell receptor beta chains below come from one sample, sequenced in a study of human T cells and chemical hapten exposure. The time point is: pre-sensitization, week 0. Treatment indicated: therapeutic diphenylcyclopropenone sensitization with weekly scalp DPC. In TCRdb, the RACE reads were re-called with MiXCR into one record per CDR3 protein. The profile covers more than 300,000 distinct CDR3 sequences, with roughly 4.6% appearing a single time and just over 2.5% taken by the ten largest. The material sequenced was whole blood, taken in connection with sensitization to the hapten diphenylcyclopropenone (DPC). Receptors were obtained from a woman in her forties or fifties with alopecia areata. Some clones in this sample may be carry-over from other donors' samples.

This clonotype was seen repeatedly, ten times or more. The chain combines TRBV2 with TRBJ2-5; D is possibly TRBD1 (6 bases). CDR3 length: 15 residues. Germline V gene sequence: CDR1 SNHLY, CDR2 FYNNEI. V was shortened by 6 bases and J by 2 bases, with 16 bases between the two germline ends. In nucleotides, the CDR3 is TGTGCCAGCAGATTTTTCGGACAGCTACAAGAGACCCAGTACTTC. The encoded protein is CASRFFGQLQETQYF. Complete variable domain (other parts from reference TRBV2 and TRBJ2-5): EPEVTQTPSHQVTQMGQEVILRCVPISNHLYFYWYRQILGQKVEFLVSFYNNEISEKSEIFDDQFSVERPDGSNFTLKIRSTKLEDSAMYFCASRFFGQLQETQYFGPGTRLLVL.

This clonotype was seen many times. The V call is TRBV27, the J call TRBJ1-6, with a weak D call TRBD1 (6 bases). V was clipped by 5 bases and J by 8 bases, with 16 bases between them. Germline values: CDR1 MNHEY, CDR2 SMNVEV (reference sequence). This CDR3 has 15 residues. CDR3 DNA sequence: TGTGCCAGCAGTAACAGGGCTTCCGGGGATTCACCCCTCCACTTT. Translating gives CASSNRASGDSPLHF.

The chain carries TRBV10-3 and TRBJ2-3; D could derive from TRBD1 or TRBD2 (6 bases each). Looked up from germline, CDR1 is ENHRY and CDR2 is SYGVKD. Trimming took off 4 bases at V and 1 base at J, with 18 bases between the two ends. CDR3 length: 17 amino acids. The CDR3 DNA reads as TGTGCCATCAGTGGGACCACAGGGCGGGGAGGCACAGATACGCAGTATTTT. This gives the protein CAISGTTGRGGTDTQYF.

This clonotype was detected ten times or more. The chain combines TRBV6-1 with TRBJ2-2, with 8 bases aligning to TRBD1. This CDR3 has 14 residues. Trimming cost V 8 bases and J 5 bases; bases outside gene matches: 7. The germline gives CDR1 MNHNS, CDR2 SASEGT. The CDR3 loop reads CASQGARRTGELFF. The CDR3 coding sequence is TGTGCCAGCCAGGGGGCGCGACGGACCGGGGAGCTGTTTTTT.

This clonotype was recorded at least ten times. The chain is built from TRBV5-6 and TRBJ2-7; 9 bases agree with TRBD2. The CDR3 is made up of 15 amino acids. CDR1 is SGHDT, CDR2 YYEEEE, per germline. V trimming: 0 bases; J trimming: 2 bases; junction bases outside the gene matches: 3. The CDR3 loop is CASSLEGLAAYEQYF. In nucleotides, the CDR3 is TGTGCCAGCAGCTTGGAGGGACTAGCAGCCTACGAGCAGTACTTC.

This clonotype was picked up a small number of times. The genes are TRBV29-1 and TRBJ1-1; 7 positions agree with TRBD1. The CDR3 sequence is 12 residues long. The ends lost 6 bases at V and 8 bases at J; junction bases unmatched: 9. Germline values: CDR1 SQVTM, CDR2 ANQGSEA. CDR3 sequence (DNA): TGCAGCGTACAGGGGAAAGAAACGGAAGCTTTCTTT. Translation: CSVQGKETEAFF. The entire variable domain, with the rest obtained from reference TRBV29-1 and TRBJ1-1, is as follows: SAVISQKPSRDICQRGTSLTIQCQVDSQVTMMFWYRQQPGQSLTLIATANQGSEATYESGFVIDKFPISRPNLTFSTLTVSNMSPEDSSIYLCSVQGKETEAFFGQGTRLTVV.

This clonotype has more than one count but fewer than ten. The gene calls are TRBV11-3 and TRBJ2-7; D tentatively fits TRBD1 or TRBD2 (5 bases each). The CDR3 runs to 17 residues. CDR1 is SGHNT and CDR2 is YENEEA in the germline V gene. The V end was cut by 5 bases, the J end by 0 bases, with 20 bases between. The DNA of the CDR3 is TGTGCCAGCAGCACACCCTCCGGGACCTATTCCTCCTACGAGCAGTACTTC. Translated: CASSTPSGTYSSYEQYF. Together with reference TRBV11-3 and TRBJ2-7, the CDR3 gives the full variable domain: EAGVVQSPRYKIIEKKQPVAFWCNPISGHNTLYWYLQNLGQGPELLIRYENEEAVDDSQLPKDRFSAERLKGVDSTLKIQPAELGDSAVYLCASSTPSGTYSSYEQYFGPGTRLTVT.

This clonotype was detected ten times or more. This rearrangement joins TRBV7-9 to TRBJ1-6; D is ambiguous. CDR3 size: 14 residues. V was trimmed by 5 bases and J by 9 bases, leaving 14 bases between them. Per the germline V gene, CDR1 is SEHNR and CDR2 is FQNEAQ (reference sequence). DNA of the CDR3: TGTGCCAGCAGCCCCGTGAACGGGATTTCACCCCTCCACTTT. It translates to CASSPVNGISPLHF.

This clonotype was seen many times. The chain has TRBV5-1 and TRBJ2-5; 10 bases fit TRBD2. The CDR3 has 14 amino acids. Germline values: CDR1 SGHRS, CDR2 YFSETQ. V dropped 4 bases and J dropped 5; count of bases not matched to a gene: 5. CDR3 sequence reads: CASSPGTSAETQYF. The CDR3 DNA is TGCGCCAGCAGCCCCGGGACTAGCGCGGAGACCCAGTACTTC.

There are many counts of this clonotype. The V call is TRBV5-1, the J call TRBJ2-7, with TRBD1 as a possible D gene (5 bases). In germline, CDR1 is SGHRS, CDR2 YFSETQ. This CDR3 is 14 amino acids long. V was clipped by 0 bases and J by 5 bases, with 12 bases between them. CDR3 in DNA: TGCGCCAGCAGCTTGGGGGCAGGGAATGACGAGCAGTACTTC. Protein sequence: CASSLGAGNDEQYF.